A selection of T cell receptor beta chains follows, all from one sample in a study of T cell responses to AZD1222 COVID-19 vaccine. Profiling relied on immunoSEQ multiplex PCR, and the TCRdb table lists in-frame clones only, not all of them. The table lists about 200,000 clones, approximately 93% of them singletons. The sequenced sample was peripheral blood, obtained 28 days after the second AZD1222 dose. The source of these receptors is an adult who received the AZD1222 COVID-19 vaccine. Each CDR3 is given with its conserved first and last residue. D genes are given only for firm matches. The size of a clone is reported for some rows only, either as once, few or many, or as a class for expanded clones.

>TRBJ1-6|TRBV5-4|NA|NA
TGTGCCAGCAGCTTGGACAATTCACCCCTCCACTTT
CASSLDNSPLHF
>TRBJ2-1|TRBV4-3|NA|TRBD2
TGCGCCAGCAGCCGAGAAACTAGCGGGGGGTACAATGAGCAGTTCTTC
CASSRETSGGYNEQFF
>TRBJ2-1|TRBV28|NA|TRBD2
TGTGCCAGCAGTTCGCCCCGCCTGGGACTAGCGGGGGGGCTGGTCAATGAGCAGTTCTTC
CASSSPRLGLAGGLVNEQFF
>TRBJ1-3|TRBV2|NA|NA
TGTGCCATCCCAGGGCGGGGAAACACCATATATTTT
CAIPGRGNTIYF
>TRBJ1-6|TRBV5-8|NA|TRBD1
TGTGCCAGCAGCGGGGACAGGTTCAGATCACCCCTCCACTTT
CASSGDRFRSPLHF
>TRBJ2-5|TRBV6-2/TRBV6-3|NA|NA
TGTGCCAGCAGTTACAACGCGGGGGCGAGCGAGACCCAGTACTTC
CASSYNAGASETQYF
>TRBJ1-2|TRBV24-1|NA|TRBD1
TGTGCCACCAGTGATCAGGACAGGGACTATGGCTACACCTTC
CATSDQDRDYGYTF
>TRBJ2-7|TRBV29-1|NA|NA
TGCAGCGTTGAGCCCCTTACATTCTTCGGCTACGAGCAGTACTTC
CSVEPLTFFGYEQYF
>TRBJ1-4|TRBV28|once|TRBD1
TGTGCCAGCAGGACGACAGGGGCCTATGAAAAACTGTTTTTT
CASRTTGAYEKLFF
>TRBJ2-2|TRBV7-9|NA|TRBD1
TGTGCCAGCAGCTTACCCGGGACAGGGAACACCGGGGAGCTGTTTTTT
CASSLPGTGNTGELFF
>TRBJ2-2|TRBV10-1|NA|NA
TGCGCCAGCAGCACAGGGAGGAGAGGTGGCGGGGAGCTGTTTTTT
CASSTGRRGGGELFF
>TRBJ2-3|TRBV6-5|NA|NA
TGTGCCAGCAGGCTTACCGGGTCACTCACAGATACGCAGTATTTT
CASRLTGSLTDTQYF
>TRBJ2-1|TRBV6-5|NA|TRBD2
TGTGCCAGCAGGGCCAGCGGGATCACCTACAATGAGCAGTTCTTC
CASRASGITYNEQFF
>TRBJ2-1|TRBV4-1|NA|NA
TGCGCCAGCAGCCAAGATTATGCTAGCTATAATGAGCAGTTCTTC
CASSQDYASYNEQFF
>TRBJ1-6|TRBV3-1/TRBV3-2|NA|NA
TGTGCCAGCAGCCGAGATAATTCACCCCTCCACTTT
CASSRDNSPLHF
>TRBJ2-7|TRBV5-1|NA|TRBD2
TGCGCCAGCTCTTCGGCTAGCGGGTTAGTCTACGAGCAGTACTTC
CASSSASGLVYEQYF
>TRBJ2-5|TRBV5-4|NA|NA
TGTGCCAGCAGCGTAGATACAGGGGAGACCCAGTACTTC
CASSVDTGETQYF
>TRBJ2-7|TRBV5-1|NA|NA
TGCGCCAGCAGCTTGGGACAGGGAGGCAACGAGCAGTACTTC
CASSLGQGGNEQYF
>TRBJ2-7|TRBV18|NA|NA
TGTGCCAGCTCACAGGACACCAGCTACGAGCAGTACTTC
CASSQDTSYEQYF
>TRBJ1-1|TRBV27|NA|NA
TGTGCCAGCAGTCCCCTGCGGGCTTTCCTACTGAACACTGAAGCTTTCTTT
CASSPLRAFLLNTEAFF
>TRBJ1-1|TRBV2|NA|TRBD1
TGTGCCAGCACCCAACAAACAGGGGTGGCTTTCTTT
CASTQQTGVAFF
>TRBJ2-3|TRBV5-1|NA|TRBD2
TGCGCCAGCAGCTCCCTCGGGAGGGGGGCACCTTCTAGCACAGATACGCAGTATTTT
CASSSLGRGAPSSTDTQYF
>TRBJ1-2|TRBV30|NA|NA
TGTGCCTGGAGTGTAGGTGGGGGCGCGGGTCGGGGCTACACCTTC
CAWSVGGGAGRGYTF
>TRBJ1-5|TRBV12-3/TRBV12-4|many|TRBD1
TGTGCCAGCAGGACAGGGTTCGATCAGCCCCAGCATTTT
CASRTGFDQPQHF
>TRBJ1-1|TRBV27|NA|NA
TGTGCCAGCAGTCTACAGGGGAACACTGAAGCTTTCTTT
CASSLQGNTEAFF
>TRBJ2-1|TRBV7-6|NA|TRBD2
TGTGCCAGCAGCGAGAGGGCTCCGAGTAGCGGGGGGGTCTCCTACAATGAGCAGTTCTTC
CASSERAPSSGGVSYNEQFF
>TRBJ1-3|TRBV18|NA|NA
TGTGCCAGCTCACCACAAAGGTCGACGGGGTCTGGAAACACCATATATTTT
CASSPQRSTGSGNTIYF
>TRBJ1-2|TRBV30|NA|NA
TGTGCCTGGAGTGTTAGGCAGGGAAATGGCTACACCTTC
CAWSVRQGNGYTF
>TRBJ1-3|TRBV28|NA|TRBD1
TGTGCCAGCATGACAGGGGGCGCTTACACCATATATTTT
CASMTGGAYTIYF
>TRBJ1-5|TRBV27|once|TRBD1
TGTGCCAGCAGTTCTCGACAGGGTGTCGGTATGAGCAATCAGCCCCAGCATTTT
CASSSRQGVGMSNQPQHF
>TRBJ2-5|TRBV11-2|NA|TRBD2
TGTGCCAGCAGCTTAGGACTAGCGGGGGGATTCCAAGAGACCCAGTACTTC
CASSLGLAGGFQETQYF
>TRBJ1-2|TRBV4-1|NA|NA
TGCGCCAGCAGCCAAGATGTCATTCGTTCAGGGGCGGCTAACTATGGCTACACCTTC
CASSQDVIRSGAANYGYTF
>TRBJ2-4|TRBV5-1|NA|TRBD2
TGCGCCAGCAGCCTCTGGGGTAGCGGGGGCCCGAGGGCCAAAAACATTCAGTACTTC
CASSLWGSGGPRAKNIQYF
>TRBJ1-5|TRBV6-6|NA|NA
TGTGCCAGCAGTTACAGGGTTGTTGGCAATCAGCCCCAGCATTTT
CASSYRVVGNQPQHF
>TRBJ1-2|TRBV4-1|NA|TRBD1
TGCGCCAGCAGCCAAGGACAGGGAGGAGTTTATGGCTACACCTTC
CASSQGQGGVYGYTF
>TRBJ1-4|TRBV7-9|NA|TRBD1
TGTGCCAGCAGCGTTGAGGGACAGCCGGGGGAACTGTTTTTT
CASSVEGQPGELFF
>TRBJ1-3|TRBV6-1|NA|NA
TGTGCCAGCAGTGAATTTGCAGGGGCTGGAAACACCATATATTTT
CASSEFAGAGNTIYF